These T cell receptor beta chains were read from a single sample in a study of T cells in localized non-small cell lung cancer. The table came from immunoSEQ multiplex PCR; TCRdb's copy has only in-frame clones and leaves some out. The sample lists under 2,500 clones; more than 20% were seen once. The sample consisted of normal lung tissue next to the tumor, taken before any cancer treatment. Receptors originate from an older male donor with stage I lung adenocarcinoma. CDR3s include the opening cysteine and the closing phenylalanine or tryptophan. The D gene is left open where the match is weak. Clone size is not always given. Where it is, it says once, few, many or a class for expanded clones.

>NA|TRBV9|NA|15|TRBJ2-2
CASSQGEVAPGELFF
TGTGCCAGCAGTCAGGGGGAGGTGGCACCCGGGGAGCTGTTTTTT
>few|TRBV6-8|NA|12|TRBJ2-7
CASSIKTSEQYF
TGTGCCAGCAGTATCAAGACAAGCGAGCAGTACTTC
>NA|TRBV5-1|TRBD1|15|TRBJ1-5
CASSLRTGGNQPQHF
TGCGCCAGCAGCTTGCGGACAGGGGGCAATCAGCCCCAGCATTTT
>NA|TRBV15|NA|15|TRBJ1-5
CATSTGQYSNQPQHF
TGTGCCACCAGCACTGGACAGTATAGCAATCAGCCCCAGCATTTT
>NA|TRBV5-1|TRBD2|16|TRBJ2-1
CASSLEGGGANNEQFF
TGCGCCAGCAGCTTGGAAGGCGGGGGGGCCAATAATGAGCAGTTCTTC
>NA|TRBV29-1|TRBD1|16|TRBJ2-3
CSVGNRQGALTDTQYF
TGCAGCGTTGGGAACCGACAGGGGGCCTTGACAGATACGCAGTATTTT
>few|TRBV10-2|NA|13|TRBJ1-5
CASSAGSNQPQHF
TGCGCCAGCTCGGCAGGGAGCAATCAGCCCCAGCATTTT
>few|TRBV28|NA|18|TRBJ2-6
CASSLPGGLGSGANVLTF
TGTGCCAGCAGTCTCCCGGGGGGCCTCGGGTCGGGGGCCAACGTCCTGACTTTC
>few|TRBV30|NA|11|TRBJ2-5
CAWSVKETQYF
TGTGCCTGGAGTGTAAAAGAGACCCAGTACTTC
>medium-sized|TRBV11-3|TRBD2|15|TRBJ2-7
CASSLPTSGGYEQYF
TGTGCCAGCAGCCTTCCGACTAGCGGGGGCTACGAGCAGTACTTC
>medium-sized|TRBV9|NA|16|TRBJ1-3
CASSVETGGSGNTIYF
TGTGCCAGCAGCGTAGAAACAGGAGGCTCTGGAAACACCATATATTTT
>NA|TRBV10-2|TRBD1|15|TRBJ1-5
CAIGQGSGRDQPQHF
TGCGCCATCGGACAGGGAAGCGGGAGAGATCAGCCCCAGCATTTT
>few|TRBV11-3|TRBD1|15|TRBJ1-1
CASSSRQGGTTEAFF
TGTGCCAGCAGCTCTAGACAGGGGGGGACCACTGAAGCTTTCTTT
>NA|TRBV6-8|NA|15|TRBJ1-2
CASSYSKKWGYGYTF
TGTGCCAGCAGTTACTCGAAGAAGTGGGGCTATGGCTACACCTTC
>few|TRBV5-1|TRBD1|14|TRBJ1-2
CASSRDRGIDGYTF
TGCGCCAGCAGCCGGGACAGGGGGATCGATGGCTACACCTTC
>NA|TRBV30|NA|16|TRBJ2-5
CAWSSGVGGAKVTQYF
TGTGCCTGGAGCTCTGGTGTGGGGGGGGCTAAGGTGACCCAGTACTTC
>NA|TRBV5-1|NA|14|TRBJ1-6
CASSFGTLNSPLHF
TGCGCCAGCAGCTTTGGTACCCTCAATTCACCCCTCCACTTT
>NA|TRBV19|NA|15|TRBJ1-4
CASSSSRTTNEKLFF
TGTGCCAGTAGTTCCTCCAGGACAACTAATGAAAAACTGTTTTTT
>NA|TRBV4-1|TRBD2|15|TRBJ2-3
CASSQRLAATDTQYF
TGCGCCAGCAGCCAACGACTAGCGGCCACAGATACGCAGTATTTT
>NA|TRBV19|NA|14|TRBJ1-1
CASSIDRLNTEAFF
TGTGCCAGTAGTATCGACAGACTGAACACTGAAGCTTTCTTT
>once|TRBV29-1|NA|13|TRBJ1-2
CSVAAGGNYGYTF
TGCAGCGTAGCGGCCGGGGGGAACTATGGCTACACCTTC
>NA|TRBV10-3|NA|12|TRBJ1-5
CAFRQRNQPQHF
TGTGCCTTCAGACAGCGCAATCAGCCCCAGCATTTT
>few|TRBV11-3|NA|14|TRBJ1-2
CASSSEGNSFSSTF
TGTGCCAGCAGCTCGGAGGGGAACAGTTTTTCCAGCACCTTC
>NA|TRBV6-8|TRBD2|12|TRBJ2-1
CASSSGGVGQFF
TGTGCCAGCAGTTCCGGGGGGGTTGGGCAGTTCTTC
>medium-sized|TRBV11-3|TRBD2|15|TRBJ2-7
CASSPWTSGGYEQYF
TGTGCCAGCAGCCCATGGACTAGCGGGGGGTACGAGCAGTACTTC
>NA|TRBV18|TRBD1|18|TRBJ2-1
CASSPPWPGQGAYNEQFF
TGTGCCAGCTCACCCCCCTGGCCGGGACAGGGGGCCTACAATGAGCAGTTCTTC
>few|TRBV29-1|NA|12|TRBJ1-3
CSVSPQQNTIYF
TGCAGCGTTTCCCCACAACAAAACACCATATATTTT
>NA|TRBV11-3|NA|16|TRBJ1-3
CASSSPPLLDGNTIYF
TGTGCCAGCAGCTCTCCCCCACTGCTGGACGGAAACACCATATATTTT
>few|TRBV6-8|TRBD1|16|TRBJ1-5
CASSSSGQGRRRPQHF
TGTGCCAGCAGTTCCTCAGGACAGGGGCGTAGGAGGCCCCAGCATTTT
>medium-sized|TRBV2|TRBD2|15|TRBJ2-1
CASSKESGGANEQFF
TGTGCCAGCAGTAAGGAAAGCGGGGGGGCTAATGAGCAGTTCTTC
>large|TRBV9|NA|15|TRBJ2-5
CASSPRQSPQETQYF
TGTGCCAGCAGCCCGAGACAGTCACCCCAAGAGACCCAGTACTTC
>few|TRBV19|NA|15|TRBJ1-1
CASSSPDPALTEAFF
TGTGCCAGTAGTTCCCCGGACCCAGCCCTCACTGAAGCTTTCTTT
>NA|TRBV19|TRBD2|19|TRBJ2-1
CASSIRRRLGTSGFNEQFF
TGTGCCAGTAGTATAAGGCGGCGGCTCGGGACTAGCGGGTTCAATGAGCAGTTCTTC
>few|TRBV6-8|NA|14|TRBJ2-7
CASSYIAGAYEQYF
TGTGCCAGCAGTTATATCGCAGGGGCCTACGAGCAGTACTTC
>NA|TRBV28|TRBD1|14|TRBJ2-7
CAASFGQGRYEQYF
TGTGCCGCATCCTTTGGACAGGGGCGTTACGAGCAGTACTTC
>NA|TRBV6-8|TRBD1|15|TRBJ1-5
CASSDPKGANQPQHF
TGTGCCAGCAGTGACCCAAAGGGGGCAAACCAGCCCCAGCATTTT
>NA|TRBV30|NA|12|TRBJ1-4
CAWSVQDEKLFF
TGTGCCTGGAGTGTACAGGATGAAAAACTGTTTTTT
>NA|TRBV6-8|TRBD2|13|TRBJ2-5
CASSWTSEETQYF
TGTGCCAGCAGCTGGACTAGCGAAGAGACCCAGTACTTC
>once|TRBV28|TRBD1|14|TRBJ1-3
CASSFGGTVNTIYF
TGTGCCAGCAGTTTTGGTGGGACAGTGAACACCATATATTTT
>NA|TRBV2|NA|15|TRBJ2-3
CASSRDWEVSDTQYF
TGTGCCAGCAGCCGGGACTGGGAAGTCTCAGATACGCAGTATTTT
>few|TRBV9|NA|16|TRBJ2-4
CASSEAITGIENIQYF
TGTGCCAGCAGTGAAGCGATAACAGGGATCGAAAACATTCAGTACTTC
>few|TRBV29-1|NA|14|TRBJ1-1
CSVRTVLMNTEAFF
TGCAGCGTAAGGACAGTCCTCATGAACACTGAAGCTTTCTTT
>few|TRBV5-1|NA|19|TRBJ2-6
CASSSPGTRDLSGANVLTF
TGCGCCAGCAGCTCACCCGGGACAAGGGATCTCTCTGGGGCCAACGTCCTGACTTTC
>NA|TRBV19|NA|14|TRBJ1-2
CASSMRGSGYAYTF
TGTGCCAGTAGTATGCGCGGTTCAGGCTATGCCTACACCTTC
>NA|TRBV19|TRBD1|18|TRBJ2-3
CASKKEDRGPHPLDTQYF
TGTGCCAGTAAAAAAGAGGACAGGGGGCCGCACCCCCTTGATACGCAGTATTTT
>few|TRBV9|TRBD1|16|TRBJ2-3
CASSEGGTGGIDTQYF
TGTGCCAGCAGCGAGGGAGGGACAGGGGGAATAGATACGCAGTATTTT
>NA|TRBV30|NA|19|TRBJ2-1
CAWSPLLRRDLSSYNEQFF
TGTGCCTGGAGTCCCCTCCTAAGACGGGACTTAAGCTCCTACAATGAGCAGTTCTTC
>NA|TRBV9|NA|16|TRBJ2-5
CASSVGQGLHQETQYF
TGTGCCAGCAGCGTAGGGCAGGGGCTCCACCAAGAGACCCAGTACTTC
>NA|TRBV18|NA|15|TRBJ2-1
CASSPPGNWGNEQFF
TGTGCCAGCTCACCACCGGGAAATTGGGGGAATGAGCAGTTCTTC